This TCR beta chain derives from a study of identical twins. CDR1 and CDR2 (germline): MNHNY, SVGAGI (reference sequence). The ends lost 7 bases at V and 6 bases at J; junction bases unmatched: 6. This CDR3 contains 12 residues. Using its own MiXCR run on the 5' RACE reads, TCRdb lists one record per CDR3 protein. The sample holds approximately 620,000 distinct CDR3 sequences, under 9% seen once. These data were also filed under a second study, of yellow fever vaccine responses in identical twins.

This receptor was obtained from a woman aged 18-29 years in good health. This chain joins TRBV6-6 and TRBJ2-7; 7 bases line up with TRBD1. Sequenced: PBMCs. CDR3 residues: CASTLQGSEQYF. The DNA for the CDR3 is TGTGCCAGCACCTTACAGGGGTCCGAGCAGTACTTC.